Following are 4 T cell receptor beta chains from one sample sequenced in a study of early T cells in non-severe SARS-CoV-2 infection. A single record per CDR3 protein comes from TCRdb applying MiXCR to the 5' RACE reads. The table shows 55,000 to 85,000 distinct CDR3 sequences, with around 13% occurring only once. Material for sequencing was whole blood. These receptors originate from an adult who was a healthcare worker with PCR-confirmed SARS-CoV-2 infection or an uninfected control (not recorded which).

Only a few counts were recorded for this clonotype. This rearrangement joins TRBV28 to TRBJ2-7; D call uncertain. The CDR3 spans 15 residues. Germline lookup yields CDR1 MDHEN and CDR2 SYDVKM. V was clipped by 8 bases and J by 1 base, with 18 bases between them. The chain's CDR3 is CASGPTLETSYEQYF. In DNA, the CDR3 is TGTGCCAGCGGACCGACTTTAGAAACATCCTACGAGCAGTACTTC.

The chain is built from TRBV12-3 or TRBV12-4 and TRBJ2-5; 8 nucleotides match TRBD2. The CDR3 has 15 amino acids. Trimming cost V 3 bases and J 1 base; bases outside gene matches: 4. The CDR3 protein is CASSFGRGAQETQYF. The CDR3 bases are TGTGCCAGCAGTTTTGGGCGGGGGGCCCAAGAGACCCAGTACTTC.

This clonotype was seen repeatedly, ten times or more. The CDR3 loop reads CASRHRRGELFF. Written as DNA, the CDR3 is TGCGCCAGCAGACACAGACGGGGGGAGCTGTTTTTT. The chain couples TRBV23-1 to TRBJ2-2; unclear D gene. TRBV23-1 is reported as an ORF; its role is uncertain. The CDR3 loop spans 12 amino acids. Trimming stripped 6 bases from V and 8 bases from J, with 10 bases between.

V is TRBV6-2 or TRBV6-3 and J is TRBJ2-5, with no clear D. Between the trimmed V and J ends, which lost 3 bases and 5 bases, there was a span of 4 bases. Germline CDR1 MNHEY, CDR2 SVGEGT. The CDR3 loop spans 11 amino acids. The DNA of the CDR3 is TGTGCCAGCAGTTATGTGGAGACCCAGTACTTC. Its translation: CASSYVETQYF.